These 2 T cell receptor beta chains share one sample of origin, sequenced in a study of blood T cell repertoires in COVID-19. Sequenced by immunoSEQ multiplex PCR; TCRdb stores in-frame clones only, minus some. The table lists some 260,000 clones, over 80% of them singletons. Sequenced input: PBMCs or T cells enriched from blood (not recorded which). Source of these receptors: a woman younger than 30 who had recovered from COVID-19.

The chain links TRBV4-1 to TRBJ1-6; TRBD1 matches at 10 bases. J was trimmed by 1 base and V by 4 bases; bases with no gene match: 10. Germline V gives CDR1 MGHRA, CDR2 YSYEKL. There are 19 residues in the CDR3. The DNA for the CDR3 is TGCGCCAGCAGCCCTAGGACAGGGGGATACAGGTCCTATAATTCACCCCTCCACTTT. The encoded protein is CASSPRTGGYRSYNSPLHF.

The chain is built from TRBV2 and TRBJ2-7; 9 bases are shared with TRBD1. V was clipped by 10 bases and J by 5 bases; unmatched bases: 6. The V gene's germline CDR1 is SNHLY and CDR2 FYNNEI. This CDR3 spans 12 amino acids. CDR3 residues: CAKGQGKDEQYF. As DNA, the CDR3 is TGTGCCAAGGGACAGGGAAAGGACGAGCAGTACTTC.